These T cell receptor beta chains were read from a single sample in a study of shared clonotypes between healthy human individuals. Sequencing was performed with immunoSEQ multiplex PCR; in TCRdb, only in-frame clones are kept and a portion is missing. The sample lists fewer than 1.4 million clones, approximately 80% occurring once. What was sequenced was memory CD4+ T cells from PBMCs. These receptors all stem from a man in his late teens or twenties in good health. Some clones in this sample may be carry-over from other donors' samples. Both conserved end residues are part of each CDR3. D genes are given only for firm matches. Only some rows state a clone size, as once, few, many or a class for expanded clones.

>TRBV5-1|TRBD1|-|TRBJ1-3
CASSWGQRHSSGNTIYF
TGCGCCAGCAGCTGGGGACAGAGGCACTCCTCTGGAAACACCATATATTTT
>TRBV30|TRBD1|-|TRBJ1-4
CAWGGQAGVEKLFF
TGTGCCTGGGGGGGACAGGCCGGAGTCGAAAAACTGTTTTTT
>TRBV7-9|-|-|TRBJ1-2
CASSPTSNYGYTF
TGTGCCAGCAGCCCGACATCTAACTATGGCTACACCTTC
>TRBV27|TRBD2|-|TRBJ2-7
CASSLYGGSSYEQYF
TGTGCCAGCAGTTTATACGGCGGGAGCTCCTACGAGCAGTACTTC
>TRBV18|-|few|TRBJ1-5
CASSIHRDQPQHF
TGTGCCAGCTCAATTCATAGGGATCAGCCCCAGCATTTT
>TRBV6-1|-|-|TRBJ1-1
CASSLDSMNTEAFF
TGTGCCAGCAGTTTGGACAGCATGAACACTGAAGCTTTCTTT
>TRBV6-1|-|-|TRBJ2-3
CASSGVIGLSQYF
TGTGCCAGCAGTGGTGTGATAGGGCTCTCGCAGTATTTT
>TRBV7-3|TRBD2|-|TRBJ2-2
CASSLTSGSHGELFF
TGTGCCAGCAGCTTAACTAGCGGGAGCCACGGGGAGCTGTTTTTT
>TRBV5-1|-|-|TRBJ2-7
CASSLPGSSSYEQYF
TGCGCCAGCAGCTTGCCAGGGTCAAGCTCCTACGAGCAGTACTTC
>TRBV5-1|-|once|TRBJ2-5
CASSLVSGAQETQYF
TGCGCCAGCAGCTTGGTGAGCGGAGCCCAAGAGACCCAGTACTTC
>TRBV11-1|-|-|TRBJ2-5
CASGVAETQYF
TGTGCCAGCGGCGTGGCGGAGACCCAGTACTTC
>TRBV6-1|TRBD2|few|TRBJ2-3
CASRRLAGGSDTQYF
TGTGCCAGCAGGCGACTAGCGGGAGGTTCGGATACGCAGTATTTT
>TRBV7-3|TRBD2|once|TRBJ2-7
CASSLGTSAFYEQYF
TGTGCCAGCAGCTTAGGGACTAGCGCCTTCTACGAGCAGTACTTC
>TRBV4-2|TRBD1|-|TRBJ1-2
CASSQGFTRARGRWNYGYTF
TGTGCTAGCAGCCAGGGCTTTACGCGCGCCAGGGGGCGTTGGAACTATGGCTACACCTTC
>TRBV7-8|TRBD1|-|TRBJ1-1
CASSQRQGKFAEAFF
TGTGCCAGCAGCCAAAGACAGGGGAAGTTCGCTGAAGCTTTCTTT
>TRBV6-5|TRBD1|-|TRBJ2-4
CASSPGQGINIQYF
TGTGCCAGCAGTCCGGGACAGGGAATAAACATTCAGTACTTC
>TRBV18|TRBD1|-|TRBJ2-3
CASSSGTGATDTQYF
TGTGCCAGCTCCTCCGGGACAGGGGCCACAGATACGCAGTATTTT
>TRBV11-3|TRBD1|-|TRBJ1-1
CASSSGQAVMNTEAFF
TGTGCCAGCAGCTCAGGACAGGCTGTTATGAACACTGAAGCTTTCTTT
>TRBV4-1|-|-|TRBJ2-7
CASSPNDGGFYEQYF
TGCGCCAGCAGCCCGAATGATGGGGGATTCTACGAGCAGTACTTC
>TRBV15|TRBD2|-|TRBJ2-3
CATSRPWGLAITDTQYF
TGTGCCACCAGCAGACCTTGGGGACTAGCGATCACAGATACGCAGTATTTT
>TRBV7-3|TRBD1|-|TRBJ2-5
CASSSAGGEIGETQYF
TGTGCCAGCAGCTCAGCAGGGGGCGAGATAGGAGAGACCCAGTACTTC
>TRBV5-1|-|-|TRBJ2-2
CASSLLGTGELFF
TGCGCCAGCAGCTTGCTGGGCACCGGGGAGCTGTTTTTT
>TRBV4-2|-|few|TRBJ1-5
CASSQVFASSGQPQHF
TGTGCCAGCAGCCAAGTTTTTGCTAGTAGCGGTCAGCCCCAGCATTTT